The 17 T cell receptor beta chains reported below all come from one sample, sequenced in a study of CD4 T cells in relation to SARS-CoV-2 and coronaviruses. Antigens for these TCRs are unknown. Some clones are missing from TCRdb's copy, which holds only in-frame ones; the method was immunoSEQ multiplex PCR. The sample has 21,000 or so clones, around 76% seen once. Unexposed donor CD4+ T cells date from 2011-2018, before the COVID-19 pandemic. CD4+ T cells were isolated from the cells after 10 days of culture. Input material: CD4+ T cells from PBMCs, cultured in vitro. The receptors originated from a human donor in good health.

This clone is categorized as hyperexpanded (1% or more). This sequence joins TRBV6-2 or TRBV6-3 and TRBJ2-2, with 7 bases lining up with TRBD2. The germline V gene encodes CDR1 MNHEY and CDR2 SVGEGT. The CDR3 sequence is 17 residues long. After removal of 0 bases from V and 5 bases from J, the junction contained 9 bases not matched to a gene. The CDR3 bases are TGTGCCAGCAGTTACTCGGGGCTAGCGGCCGGGACCGGGGAGCTGTTTTTT. Its translation: CASSYSGLAAGTGELFF.

J is TRBJ2-1 and V is TRBV18; D remains unclear. Germline V gene data show CDR1 as KGHSH and CDR2 as LQKENI. The V gene lost 1 base and the J gene lost 0 bases, with 10 bases spanning the gap. This CDR3 comprises 16 residues. The CDR3 DNA is TGTGCCAGCTCACCACTTCTGGGAAGCTCCTACAATGAGCAGTTCTTC. Residues: CASSPLLGSSYNEQFF.

V and J are TRBV2 and TRBJ2-5; possible D gene TRBD1, 6 bases. Trimming pared 6 bases from V and 4 bases from J, leaving 18 bases between. The CDR3 sequence is 15 residues long. Per the germline V gene, CDR1 is SNHLY and CDR2 is FYNNEI. CDR3 DNA sequence: TGTGCCAGCAGCCGACAGGTTCTCACTTCAGAGACCCAGTACTTC. Translated, it gives CASSRQVLTSETQYF.

The J gene is TRBJ2-2, the V gene TRBV7-9; the D gene is possibly TRBD1 (6 bases). This CDR3 has 18 residues. Germline V gene lookup returns CDR1 SEHNR and CDR2 FQNEAQ (reference sequence). Trimming left V 2 bases short and J 0 bases short, with 16 bases between. CDR3 region: CASSLFWGQGSNTGELFF. CDR3 sequence (DNA): TGTGCCAGCAGCTTATTTTGGGGGCAGGGCTCGAACACCGGGGAGCTGTTTTTT.

This rearrangement joins TRBV6-5 to TRBJ1-1; 8 bases agree with TRBD1. The germline V gene encodes CDR1 MNHEY and CDR2 SVGAGI. This CDR3 spans 12 amino acids. Trimming at V came to 11 bases and at J to 10 bases, leaving 12 bases not matched to a gene. In DNA form, the CDR3 reads TGTGCCGTCGGAGACAGGGGATCGCGAGCTTTCTTT. Its protein product is CAVGDRGSRAFF.

Only one count was recorded for this clone. The chain employs TRBV11-2 and TRBJ2-3; a possible D gene is TRBD2 (5 bases). V shed 1 base and J shed 7 bases, with 12 bases lying between them. Germline CDR1 reads SGHAT; CDR2 reads FQNNGV. The CDR3 spans 14 residues. CDR3 in DNA: TGTGCCAGCAGCTTAGGGTCGGACTTGCATACGCAGTATTTT. Its protein is CASSLGSDLHTQYF.

This clone was counted between two and nine times. V usage is TRBV19 and J usage is TRBJ1-5; unclear D gene. CDR1 LNHDA and CDR2 SQIVND come from the germline V gene (reference sequence). This CDR3 region has 14 residues. Trimming removed 6 bases from V and 4 bases from J, with 13 bases in between. The CDR3 loop reads CASSIPPTNQPQHF. CDR3 bases: TGTGCCAGTAGCATCCCCCCCACGAATCAGCCCCAGCATTTT. Full variable domain (missing parts from reference TRBV19 and TRBJ1-5): DGGITQSPKYLFRKEGQNVTLSCEQNLNHDAMYWYRQDPGQGLRLIYYSQIVNDFQKGDIAEGYSVSREKKESFPLTVTSAQKNPTAFYLCASSIPPTNQPQHFGDGTRLSIL.

The V and J genes are TRBV2 and TRBJ1-1; D is uncertain. The V gene lost 6 bases and the J gene lost 5 bases, with 19 bases spanning the gap. The CDR3 covers 15 residues. In germline, CDR1 is SNHLY, CDR2 FYNNEI. The CDR3 here is CASSGSGPPGTEAFF. The CDR3 region has the DNA TGTGCCAGCAGCGGTTCAGGACCGCCGGGTACTGAAGCTTTCTTT.

This clone came up a few times. CDR3 residues: CASSRLGTGGNQPQHF. The CDR3 DNA follows: TGTGCCAGCAGTAGACTAGGGACAGGGGGAAATCAGCCCCAGCATTTT. The rearrangement joins TRBV2 to TRBJ1-5, with 11 bases fitting TRBD1. Trimming cost V 5 bases and J 4 bases; bases outside gene matches: 7. This CDR3 contains 16 residues. The germline V gene encodes CDR1 SNHLY and CDR2 FYNNEI.

The J gene is TRBJ1-6, the V gene TRBV27, with 7 bases that match TRBD1. J gave up 4 bases and V 6 bases, and 3 bases lay outside the gene matches. Germline V gene data show CDR1 as MNHEY and CDR2 as SMNVEV (reference sequence). The CDR3 length is 14 residues. This chain's CDR3 is CASSAGQYNSPLHF. Written as DNA, the CDR3 is TGTGCCAGCAGCGCGGGACAGTATAATTCACCCCTCCACTTT.

The DNA for the CDR3 is TGTGCCAGCAGCCGTGGGACTATACAGGACCATGAGCAGTTCTTC. Residues: CASSRGTIQDHEQFF. The chain combines TRBV7-6 with TRBJ2-1, with 7 bases aligning to TRBD2. The CDR3 extends over 15 amino acids. The J segment lost 8 bases and the V segment lost 5 bases, leaving 12 bases of the junction unmatched. From germline, CDR1 is SGHVS and CDR2 FNYEAQ.

This chain connects TRBV14 to TRBJ2-1, with TRBD2 matching over 7 bases. The ends lost 4 bases at V and 8 bases at J; junction bases unmatched: 2. Germline loops: CDR1 SGHDN, CDR2 FVKESK. The CDR3 sequence is 12 residues long. The CDR3 DNA reads as TGTGCCAGCAGCCGGGGGGGAGATGAGCAGTTCTTC. Its protein is CASSRGGDEQFF.

The genes are TRBV28 and TRBJ1-1; possibly TRBD1 for D (5 bases). Germline CDR1 reads MDHEN; CDR2 reads SYDVKM. V was cut by 2 bases and J by 7 bases, with 17 bases left in between. This CDR3 is 15 amino acids long. CDR3: CASSLRGWGYSEAFF. As DNA, the CDR3 is TGTGCCAGCAGTTTACGGGGTTGGGGGTACAGTGAAGCTTTCTTT. The full variable domain, in which reference TRBV28 and TRBJ1-1 provide the parts outside the CDR3, is DVKVTQSSRYLVKRTGEKVFLECVQDMDHENMFWYRQDPGLGLRLIYFSYDVKMKEKGDIPEGYSVSREKKERFSLILESASTNQTSMYLCASSLRGWGYSEAFFGQGTRLTVV.

This chain links TRBV4-1 with TRBJ2-7; 11 bases are a match to TRBD2. This CDR3 spans 16 amino acids. The V and J ends lost 2 bases and 1 base, in that order; junction bases with no gene match: 4. Germline CDR1 reads MGHRA; CDR2 reads YSYEKL. The CDR3 loop reads CASSQMVAGGSYEQYF. The CDR3 DNA follows: TGCGCCAGCAGCCAAATGGTAGCGGGAGGGTCCTACGAGCAGTACTTC.

The chain combines TRBV11-2 with TRBJ1-2; 10 positions match TRBD1. CDR3 size: 14 residues. Germline assignment: CDR1 SGHAT and CDR2 FQNNGV. With 4 bases clipped from V and 8 bases from J, the junction kept 7 bases outside the gene matches. CDR3 bases: TGTGCCAGCAGCTCCCCGACAGGGGGCAGGGGCTACACCTTC. It encodes CASSSPTGGRGYTF. Looking up the rest from reference TRBV11-2 and TRBJ1-2 gives the full variable domain: EAGVAQSPRYKIIEKRQSVAFWCNPISGHATLYWYQQILGQGPKLLIQFQNNGVVDDSQLPKDRFSAERLKGVDSTLKIQPAKLEDSAVYLCASSSPTGGRGYTFGSGTRLTVV.

The chain recombines TRBV6-2 or TRBV6-3 with TRBJ2-2; D not certain. Looked up from germline, CDR1 is MNHEY and CDR2 is SVGEGT. The germline V and J ends were trimmed by 5 bases and 7 bases, with 5 bases remaining between them. The CDR3 length is 11 residues. The CDR3 DNA reads TGTGCCAGCAGTAAAAACGGGGAGCTGTTTTTT. Protein product: CASSKNGELFF.

This chain connects TRBV6-5 to TRBJ2-7; the match to TRBD2 covers 10 bases. The CDR3 runs to 15 residues. The J segment lost 6 bases and the V segment lost 6 bases, leaving 11 bases of the junction unmatched. Germline CDR1 and CDR2: MNHEY and SVGAGI. As DNA, the CDR3 is TGTGCCAGCAGGGAGGAAACTAGCGGGAATGGCGAGCAGTACTTC. This sequence encodes CASREETSGNGEQYF.